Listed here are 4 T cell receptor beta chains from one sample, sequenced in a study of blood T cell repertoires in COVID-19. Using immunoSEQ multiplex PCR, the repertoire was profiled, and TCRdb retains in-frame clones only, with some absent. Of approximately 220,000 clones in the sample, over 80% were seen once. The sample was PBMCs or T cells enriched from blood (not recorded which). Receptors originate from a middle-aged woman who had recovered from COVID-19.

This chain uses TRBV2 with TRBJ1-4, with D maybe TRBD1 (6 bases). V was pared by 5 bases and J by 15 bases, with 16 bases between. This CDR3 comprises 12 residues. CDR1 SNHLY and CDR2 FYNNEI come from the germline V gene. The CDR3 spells CASSYVTGSMFF. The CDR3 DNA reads TGTGCCAGCAGTTATGTTACAGGGTCCATGTTTTTT.

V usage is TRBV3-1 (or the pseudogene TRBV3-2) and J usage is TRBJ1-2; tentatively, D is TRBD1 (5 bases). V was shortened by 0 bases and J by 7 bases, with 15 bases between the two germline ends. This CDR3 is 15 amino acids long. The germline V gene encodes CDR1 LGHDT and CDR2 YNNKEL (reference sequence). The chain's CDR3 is CASSQDTAGVGGYTF. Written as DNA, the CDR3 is TGTGCCAGCAGCCAAGATACGGCGGGGGTAGGTGGCTACACCTTC.

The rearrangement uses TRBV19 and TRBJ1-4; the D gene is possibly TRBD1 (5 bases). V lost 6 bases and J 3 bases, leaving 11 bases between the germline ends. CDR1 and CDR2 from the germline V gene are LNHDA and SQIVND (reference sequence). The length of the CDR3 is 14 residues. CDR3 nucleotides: TGTGCCAGTAGCGGACGGGGGGCTAATGAAAAACTGTTTTTT. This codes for CASSGRGANEKLFF.

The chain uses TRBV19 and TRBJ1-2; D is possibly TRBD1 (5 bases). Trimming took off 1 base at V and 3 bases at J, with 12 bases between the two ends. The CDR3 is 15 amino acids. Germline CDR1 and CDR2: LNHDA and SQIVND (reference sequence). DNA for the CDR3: TGTGCCAGTAGTATAGGATGGGGCCCGTACTATGGCTACACCTTC. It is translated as CASSIGWGPYYGYTF. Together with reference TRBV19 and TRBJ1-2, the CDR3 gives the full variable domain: DGGITQSPKYLFRKEGQNVTLSCEQNLNHDAMYWYRQDPGQGLRLIYYSQIVNDFQKGDIAEGYSVSREKKESFPLTVTSAQKNPTAFYLCASSIGWGPYYGYTFGSGTRLTVV.